These T cell receptor beta chains were read from a single sample in a study of blood T cells in healthy people across ages. TCRdb re-called the 5' RACE reads through MiXCR, storing one row per CDR3 protein. Of 1.5 million to 2 million distinct CDR3 sequences listed, about 31% are singletons. Source material: blood. The receptors come from a woman aged 30 to 39 in good health. CDR3s leave out the opening cysteine and the closing phenylalanine or tryptophan.

v_gene: TRBV20-1; CDR3aa: SATPGDYGYT
v_gene: TRBV9; CDR3aa: ASSPARGVDTQY
v_gene: TRBV9; CDR3aa: ASSPGQLKTQY
v_gene: TRBV7-2; CDR3aa: ASSLAGGGRTYEQY
v_gene: TRBV12-3/TRBV12-4; CDR3aa: ASRPLDFTGELF
v_gene: TRBV3-1; CDR3aa: ASSQTGPQGEQY
v_gene: TRBV12-3/TRBV12-4; CDR3aa: ASSLTGGDTQPQH
v_gene: TRBV4-1; CDR3aa: ASSQGNRRSTDTQY
v_gene: TRBV20-1; CDR3aa: SARDFPVYQETQY
v_gene: TRBV5-1; CDR3aa: ASSLAAGGMINEQF
v_gene: TRBV13; CDR3aa: ASSLMGNRVYTEAF
v_gene: TRBV4-1; CDR3aa: ASSQEVRGLYEQY
v_gene: TRBV30; CDR3aa: AWTGRAGELF
v_gene: TRBV5-8; CDR3aa: ASSLSYGSTEAF
v_gene: TRBV27; CDR3aa: ASSAPQGPGELF
v_gene: TRBV7-9; CDR3aa: ASSLERGASYEQY
v_gene: TRBV12-3/TRBV12-4; CDR3aa: ASSFFGAEAF
v_gene: TRBV24-1; CDR3aa: ATSDLGVDEQY
v_gene: TRBV7-9; CDR3aa: ASSLPTGHIEKLF
v_gene: TRBV2; CDR3aa: ASMPGYSNQPQH
v_gene: TRBV5-1; CDR3aa: ASSFQLSGANVLT
v_gene: TRBV12-5; CDR3aa: AGGLGLSTDTQY
v_gene: TRBV11-2; CDR3aa: ASSLEYRGSYEQY
v_gene: TRBV7-2; CDR3aa: ASSTTGAETQY
v_gene: TRBV4-2; CDR3aa: ASSQDPSAAQY
v_gene: TRBV21-1; CDR3aa: ASSFQRSSGRALMGANVLT
v_gene: TRBV4-1; CDR3aa: ASSQSQTRHVTGELF
v_gene: TRBV28; CDR3aa: ATETRPYYGYT
v_gene: TRBV12-3/TRBV12-4; CDR3aa: ASSFRGARQF
v_gene: TRBV12-3/TRBV12-4; CDR3aa: ASTIRNNEQF
v_gene: TRBV24-1; CDR3aa: ATSLGSGANVLT
v_gene: TRBV24-1; CDR3aa: ATSGTSGANVLT
v_gene: TRBV9; CDR3aa: ASSAEGFSYEQY
v_gene: TRBV20-1; CDR3aa: SAPVPGTQAQH
v_gene: TRBV5-1; CDR3aa: ASSSSLGGAQNEQF
v_gene: TRBV6-4; CDR3aa: ARRTVNYGYT
v_gene: TRBV12-3/TRBV12-4; CDR3aa: ASSKGGSNTEAF
v_gene: TRBV20-1; CDR3aa: SARRGPGDTQY
v_gene: TRBV6-1; CDR3aa: TSSETGTGYSGYT
v_gene: TRBV29-1; CDR3aa: SVQEDTEAF
v_gene: TRBV24-1; CDR3aa: ATSVSKSGTKQY
v_gene: TRBV4-1; CDR3aa: ASSQVGLAPDTQY
v_gene: TRBV3-1; CDR3aa: ASSQQYTEAF
v_gene: TRBV12-3/TRBV12-4; CDR3aa: ASRPGTGYEQY
v_gene: TRBV20-1; CDR3aa: SARAGRISYNSPLH
v_gene: TRBV27; CDR3aa: ASSSRPSTSGPIREQY
v_gene: TRBV6-1; CDR3aa: ASSEGTAASEQY
v_gene: TRBV7-9; CDR3aa: ASSLTTGAWYEQY
v_gene: TRBV20-1; CDR3aa: SARHRGKHQPQH
v_gene: TRBV20-1; CDR3aa: SAPPNSRTDTQY
v_gene: TRBV27; CDR3aa: ASSPFGQHYEQY
v_gene: TRBV6-5; CDR3aa: ASSSLGGRKETQY
v_gene: TRBV6-2/TRBV6-3; CDR3aa: ASSPLWGGSSYNERF
v_gene: TRBV2; CDR3aa: ASSVFGDVMSNQPQH
v_gene: TRBV11-2; CDR3aa: ASSLQGSHSSYNEQF
v_gene: TRBV27; CDR3aa: ACSLFGETYNEQF
v_gene: TRBV29-1; CDR3aa: SVRTGSGEQY
v_gene: TRBV7-2; CDR3aa: ASSFSGGGETQY